The source of this T cell receptor (beta chain) is a study of T cells in Graves' hyperthyroidism and ophthalmopathy. Overall study context: Peripheral blood was collected at initial diagnosis, before any treatment.

Subjects with ophthalmopathy showed a Clinical Activity Score no lower than 3, a NOSPECS grade no lower than 4, and a duration shorter than 3 months. Uncontrolled infection, other autoimmune disease, pregnancy or lactation led to exclusion. Overall study findings and caveats: Expanded thyroid clonotypes (above 0.001) were mostly also found in blood.

RNA transcripts gave rise to amplified TCR beta CDR3 regions. First-round RT-PCR with HTBI primers amplified the TCR CDR3 region. TCRdb recomputed calls from the multiplex PCR reads with MiXCR, one row per CDR3 protein. In the table there are around 600,000 distinct CDR3 sequences, over 12% of which are singletons. In its sample, this clonotype was seen a few times. Its antigen remains unidentified. The V end lost 5 bases, the J end lost 2 bases, and 10 bases lay between the germline ends. CDR3 length equals 13 residues. Germline CDR1 is SGHDN and CDR2 is FVKESK. The chain uses TRBV14 and TRBJ2-7; no firm D call. The sample consisted of blood. The TCR was taken from a woman in her late teens or twenties with Graves' ophthalmopathy. CDR3 amino acids: CASSGDATYEQYF. CDR3 nucleotide sequence: TGTGCCAGCAGCGGGGATGCTACCTACGAGCAGTACTTC. The full variable domain, with the rest looked up from reference TRBV14 and TRBJ2-7, is EAGVTQFPSHSVIEKGQTVTLRCDPISGHDNLYWYRRVMGKEIKFLLHFVKESKQDESGMPNNRFLAERTGGTYSTLKVQPAELEDSGVYFCASSGDATYEQYFGPGTRLTVT.